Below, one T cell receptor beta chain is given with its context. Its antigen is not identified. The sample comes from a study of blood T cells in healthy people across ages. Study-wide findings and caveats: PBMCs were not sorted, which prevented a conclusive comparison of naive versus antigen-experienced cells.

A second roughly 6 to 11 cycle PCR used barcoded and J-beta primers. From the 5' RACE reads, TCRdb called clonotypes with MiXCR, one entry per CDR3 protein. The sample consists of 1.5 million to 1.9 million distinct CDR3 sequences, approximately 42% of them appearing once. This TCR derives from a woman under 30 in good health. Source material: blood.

The CDR3 reads CASSQATSGRGTDTQYF. In DNA, the CDR3 is TGTGCCAGCAGCCAAGCAACTAGCGGGAGGGGCACAGATACGCAGTATTTT. The rearrangement joins TRBV4-2 to TRBJ2-3, with 13 bases fitting TRBD2. CDR3 length equals 17 residues. The germline gives CDR1 LGHNA, CDR2 YNFKEQ. The V gene end was trimmed by 1 base and the J gene end by 1 base; junction bases not matched to a gene: 2.